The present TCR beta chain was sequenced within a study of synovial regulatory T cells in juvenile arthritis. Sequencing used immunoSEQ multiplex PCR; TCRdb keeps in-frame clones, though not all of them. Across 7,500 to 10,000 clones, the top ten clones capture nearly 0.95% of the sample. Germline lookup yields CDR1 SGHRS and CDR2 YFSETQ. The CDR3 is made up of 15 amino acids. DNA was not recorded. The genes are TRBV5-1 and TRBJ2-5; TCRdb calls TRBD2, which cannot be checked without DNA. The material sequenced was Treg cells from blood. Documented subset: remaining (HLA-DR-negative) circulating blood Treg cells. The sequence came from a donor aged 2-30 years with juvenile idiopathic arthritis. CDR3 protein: CASSLGVAGQETQYF.